This TCR beta chain originates from a study of blood T cells in healthy people across ages. In the study overall: About one barcoded beta molecule per two T cells was the capture yield of template switching.

Next came a second PCR, run for about 7 to 12 cycles, which used a sample-barcoded 5' primer along with a J-beta primer mix. Every cDNA was tagged by a template-switch adaptor with 12 random nucleotides. Each CDR3 protein gets one entry after TCRdb re-called the 5' RACE reads with MiXCR. Of some 290,000 distinct CDR3 sequences listed, less than 30% are singletons. The people who gave samples were healthy Caucasians from Russia, aged roughly 6 to 100. The sequencing input was blood. This receptor was identified in a woman in her 70s in good health.

CDR3 sequence reads: CASSSPGQGQILRHEQYF. CDR3 sequence (DNA): TGTGCCAGTAGCTCTCCGGGACAGGGGCAGATCCTACGCCACGAGCAGTACTTC. The V and J genes are TRBV28 and TRBJ2-7, with 10 nucleotides matching TRBD1. CDR3 length: 18 amino acids. The trim removed 9 bases at V and 5 bases at J, leaving 22 bases unmatched. In germline, CDR1 is MDHEN, CDR2 SYDVKM.